The entry that follows covers one TCR beta chain sequence. Its antigen is not identified. This specimen comes from a study of cytomegalovirus exposure and HLA in healthy donors. Study results and caveats: TRBV6-2, TRBV6-3 and some other V segments were excluded as indistinguishable. Later analysis associated a missense DCLRE1C variant with TCR beta V- and J-gene trimming.

The trim removed 0 bases at V and 6 bases at J, leaving 4 bases unmatched. The CDR3 loop spans 16 amino acids. Germline V lookup: CDR1 SGHRS, CDR2 YFSETQ. The PCR ran on 60 Vbeta and 13 Jbeta primers. The method was immunoSEQ multiplex PCR; TCRdb's version includes in-frame clones alone and lacks a portion of them. The sample has approximately 110,000 clones; 70% to 80% are singletons. This TCR was sampled from a man aged 50-59 years in good health and CMV-seronegative. The sample was PBMCs. The rearrangement joins TRBV5-1 to TRBJ2-1; 12 nucleotides line up with TRBD1. Written as DNA, the CDR3 is TGCGCCAGCAGCTTGGAGGGACAGGGGGCTAGCAATGAGCAGTTCTTC. Protein sequence: CASSLEGQGASNEQFF.